The 5 T cell receptor beta chains given below trace back to one sample, sequenced in a study of T cell repertoires in ileal Crohn's disease. Assay: immunoSEQ multiplex PCR; the TCRdb copy retains only in-frame clones and omits some. The sample holds nearly 11,000 clones, 72% seen once. Noted time point: neoterminal ileum biopsy at postoperative endoscopy, about 6 months after surgery. The sequenced sample was ileal tissue. The receptor set was obtained from an adult with Crohn's disease.

This clone is large by share. V gene TRBV5-8 combines with J gene TRBJ2-1, with TRBD2 identical over 14 bases. V dropped 4 bases and J dropped 7; count of bases not matched to a gene: 10. CDR3 length: 17 residues. Per germline, CDR1 SGHTS and CDR2 YDEGEE. CDR3 loop: CASSDEGLAGVSNEQFF. CDR3 DNA sequence: TGTGCCAGCAGCGACGAGGGACTAGCGGGAGTTAGTAATGAGCAGTTCTTC.

This clone was observed once. The sample contains more than one DNA sequence encoding this CDR3. The chain recombines TRBV18 with TRBJ1-1; D might be TRBD1 (6 bases). V was cut by 3 bases and J by 1 base, with 6 bases left in between. In germline, CDR1 is KGHSH, CDR2 LQKENI. CDR3 size: 13 residues. CDR3 region: CASSPGQNTEAFF. As DNA, the CDR3 is TGTGCCAGCTCACCGGGACAGAACACTGAAGCTTTCTTT.

CDR3 bases: TGTGCCAGCAGTGAGCGGCGGGGGACTAGCGGGAGGGAGGAGACCCAGTACTTC. Protein product: CASSERRGTSGREETQYF. The V gene is TRBV2, the J gene TRBJ2-5; 16 bases align to TRBD2. The V and J ends lost 3 bases and 5 bases, in that order; junction bases with no gene match: 9. Germline V CDR1 and CDR2: SNHLY, FYNNEI. The CDR3 contains 18 residues.

The CDR3 DNA follows: TGTGCCAGCAGTTTATATCTGTCTAGCGTAAGCAATGTCCAGTACTTC. It specifies CASSLYLSSVSNVQYF. The rearrangement links TRBV28 to TRBJ2-5, with D tentatively TRBD2 (6 bases). Trimming left V 1 base short and J 10 bases short, with 22 bases between. CDR1 MDHEN and CDR2 SYDVKM come from the germline V gene. The length of the CDR3 is 16 residues. Full variable domain (outside the CDR3, taken from reference TRBV28 and TRBJ2-5): DVKVTQSSRYLVKRTGEKVFLECVQDMDHENMFWYRQDPGLGLRLIYFSYDVKMKEKGDIPEGYSVSREKKERFSLILESASTNQTSMYLCASSLYLSSVSNVQYFGPGTRLLVL.

The chain is built from TRBV6-5 and TRBJ2-3, with D possibly matching TRBD1 (6 bases). This CDR3 is built from 14 residues. V lost 6 bases, J lost 3 bases, and 13 bases lay in between. Germline CDR1 MNHEY, CDR2 SVGAGI. The CDR3 loop reads CASRGGSWTDTQYF. The CDR3 DNA reads TGTGCCAGCAGAGGGGGAAGCTGGACAGATACGCAGTATTTT.